Below, one TCR beta chain is given with its context. Sequenced by immunoSEQ multiplex PCR; TCRdb stores in-frame clones only, minus some. The table includes approximately 210,000 clones, approximately 81% detected once. The data are from a study of blood T cell repertoires in COVID-19. This CDR3 has 16 amino acids. The ends lost 2 bases at V and 2 bases at J; junction bases unmatched: 7. In germline, CDR1 is MNHEY, CDR2 SVGEGT. The sequencing sample was made of PBMCs or T cells enriched from blood (not recorded which). The J gene is TRBJ2-7, the V gene TRBV6-2 or TRBV6-3, with TRBD1 matching 9 bases. The receptor was derived from a woman aged 45 to 65 with acute COVID-19. Written as DNA, the CDR3 is TGTGCCAGCAGTTACCTTTTGGGACAGGGACCCTACGAGCAGTACTTC. The encoded protein is CASSYLLGQGPYEQYF.